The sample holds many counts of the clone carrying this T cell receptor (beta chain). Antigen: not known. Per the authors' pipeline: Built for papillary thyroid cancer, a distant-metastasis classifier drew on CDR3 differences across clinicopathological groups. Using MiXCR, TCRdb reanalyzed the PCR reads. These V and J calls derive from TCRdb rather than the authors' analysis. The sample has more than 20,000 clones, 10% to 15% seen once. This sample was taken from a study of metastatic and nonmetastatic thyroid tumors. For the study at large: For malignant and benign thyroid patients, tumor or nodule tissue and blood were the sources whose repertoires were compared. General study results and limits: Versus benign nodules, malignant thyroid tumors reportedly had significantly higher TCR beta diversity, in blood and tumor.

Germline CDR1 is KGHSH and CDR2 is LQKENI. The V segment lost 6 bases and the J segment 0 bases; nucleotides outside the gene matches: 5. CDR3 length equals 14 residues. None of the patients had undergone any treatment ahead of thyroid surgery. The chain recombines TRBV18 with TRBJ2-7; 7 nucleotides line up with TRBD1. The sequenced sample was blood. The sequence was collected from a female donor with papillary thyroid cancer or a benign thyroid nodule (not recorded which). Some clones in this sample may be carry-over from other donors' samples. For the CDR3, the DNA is TGTGCCAGCTCTTTCGGGACAGACTCCTACGAGCAGTACTTC. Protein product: CASSFGTDSYEQYF.